This TCR beta chain was found in a study of identical twins (dated by TCRdb to between 2015 and 2016). Concerning the study at large: The study deep-sequenced TCR alpha and beta repertoires from monozygotic twins, unrelated adults of various ages and cord blood to test whether fetal clonotypes persist. To rule out contamination, replicate twin experiments were performed at different times with different library preparation protocols. The full study reports these points: Out-of-frame TCR alpha sequences shared between twins showed an excess of low generation-probability sequences compared with coincidental sharing between unrelated individuals. Recombination models systematically underestimated out-of-frame TCR alpha sharing in monozygotic twins but agreed with sharing between unrelated individuals. Fewer insertions were carried by abundant cord blood beta clonotypes, a similar but weaker trend appeared in young adult naive repertoires, and no such trend appeared in memory repertoires. Conclusions relied on cross-sectional statistical analysis, since the same donors could not be followed over many years. Zero-insertion analyses could be partly confounded by invariant T cells such as MAIT and iNKT, although diverse VJ usage argued against such confounding for most clonotypes. The excess sharing between twins in beta out-of-frame sequences was weaker because fewer shared sequences reduced the signal-to-noise ratio.

Sequences SQVTM (CDR1) and ANQGSEA (CDR2) are obtained from the germline V gene. Deletion took 4 bases off V and 1 base off J, with a span of 8 bases between the germline ends. From the cysteine up to the phenylalanine, the CDR3 has a length of 13 residues. Of all the DNA, just the CDR3 is kept, 39 bases in frame from base 1. This clonotype was found many times. Its antigen is currently not known. There are no base qualities to consult, and no much larger clone falls within one base. The library was generated by 5' RACE. TCRdb shows the sequencer as Illumina HiSeq 2000. Template switching introduced a universal primer binding site; the final cDNA contained a unique molecular identifier, enabling accurate counting of TCR cDNA molecules. Specific primers in the conserved constant-segment region were used to synthesize first-strand cDNA for TCR alpha and beta chains. To control for contamination, each cDNA library was double barcoded with a SMART-Mk sample barcode plus Illumina barcodes. Two successive PCR steps introduced TruSeq adapter sequences along with Illumina sample barcodes. The Illumina HiSeq platform was used with custom primers to sequence TCR alpha and beta cDNA libraries. For the original study's pipeline: MiGEC processed the raw reads to extract unique molecular identifiers, while MiXCR was used to determine the CDR3 positions. Recombination models were inferred per individual with the repgenHMM and IGoR tools using an EM algorithm. The tcR package in R was used for shared clonotype analysis, with sharing normalized by the product of cloneset sizes. To study raw recombination free of thymic and clonal selection effects, out-of-frame nonproductive sequences were analyzed. Using fastp trimming at Q25 and MiXCR clonotype assembly, TCRdb reanalyzed the public sequencing data and kept in-frame beta chains. Rows merge per CDR3 protein into single entries with the most common DNA and genes. It is TCRdb's table, rather than the study itself, that gives the V and J calls and clone size. Counted in this sample were about 260,000 distinct CDR3 sequences; about 7.3% of them appeared once. The ten top clones hold 3.5% to 4% of the sample.

All donors were healthy Caucasians. Three pairs of female monozygotic twins, all aged about 18 to 30 years, were included in the twin cohort. Miltenyi CD45RO+ enrichment and human naive T-cell isolation kits were used to isolate memory (CD45RO+) and naive T cells from PBMC. The same specimen was also included in a second study, on yellow fever vaccine responses in identical twins. Looking at the second paper: According to the authors, in identical twins the way T cells responded to vaccination appeared partly convergent and partly personalized. Focusing on identical twins, the study followed the T cell clones that responded to the vaccine, and did so with precision.

The sequence was collected from a woman younger than 35 in good health. Recombination linked TRBV29-1 to TRBJ2-1, and possibly TRBD2, on 5 matching bases. Sequenced material: memory (CD45RO+) T cells sorted from blood. The cell subset or site label, read with the paper, signifies: CD45RO+ enriched T cells. The bases are TGCAGCGTTGGAAGCGGTTCCTACAATGAGCAGTTCTTC. This sequence encodes CSVGSGSYNEQFF.